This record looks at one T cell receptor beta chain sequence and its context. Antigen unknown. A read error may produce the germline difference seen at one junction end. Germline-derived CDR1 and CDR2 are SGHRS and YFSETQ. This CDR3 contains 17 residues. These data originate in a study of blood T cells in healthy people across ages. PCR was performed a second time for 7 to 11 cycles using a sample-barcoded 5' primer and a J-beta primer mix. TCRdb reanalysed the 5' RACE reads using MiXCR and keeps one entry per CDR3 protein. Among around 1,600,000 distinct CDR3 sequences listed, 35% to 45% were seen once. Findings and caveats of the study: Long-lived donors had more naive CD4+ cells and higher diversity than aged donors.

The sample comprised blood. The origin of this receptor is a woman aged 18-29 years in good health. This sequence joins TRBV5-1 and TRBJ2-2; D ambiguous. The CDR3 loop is CASCLLVNPANTGELFF. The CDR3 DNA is TGCGCCAGCTGCTTGCTAGTAAACCCCGCGAACACCGGGGAGCTGTTTTTT.